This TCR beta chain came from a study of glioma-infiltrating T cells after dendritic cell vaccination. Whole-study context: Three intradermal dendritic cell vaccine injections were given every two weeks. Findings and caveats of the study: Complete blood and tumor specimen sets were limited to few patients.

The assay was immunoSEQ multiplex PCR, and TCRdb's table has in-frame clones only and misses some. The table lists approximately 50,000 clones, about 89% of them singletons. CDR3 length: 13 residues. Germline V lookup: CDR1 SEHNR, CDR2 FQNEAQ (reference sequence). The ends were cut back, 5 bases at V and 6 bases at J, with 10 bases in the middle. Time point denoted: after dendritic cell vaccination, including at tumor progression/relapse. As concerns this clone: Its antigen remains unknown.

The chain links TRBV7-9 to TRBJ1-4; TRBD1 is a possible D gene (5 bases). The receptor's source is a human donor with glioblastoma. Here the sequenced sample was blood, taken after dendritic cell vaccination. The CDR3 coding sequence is TGTGCCAGCAGCCGCGGGGCAGATGAAAAACTGTTTTTT. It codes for CASSRGADEKLFF.